These 14 T cell receptor beta chains were all obtained from the same sample, sequenced in a study of OX40 agonist ivuxolimab in advanced cancers. The table came from immunoSEQ multiplex PCR; TCRdb's copy has only in-frame clones and leaves some out. Altogether 72,000 or so clones are present, about 84% being singletons, with the ten largest covering 0.4% to 0.55%. The sample here was CD4+ or CD8+ T cells sorted from blood, taken in a trial of the OX40 agonist ivuxolimab. Source of these receptors: an adult with an advanced solid tumor such as melanoma, head and neck, liver or kidney cancer.

V usage is TRBV6-6 and J usage is TRBJ2-3, with 7 bases fitting TRBD2. The germline CDR1 and CDR2 sequences are MNHNY and SVGAGI (reference sequence). V trimming: 6 bases; J trimming: 1 base; junction bases outside the gene matches: 7. CDR3 length: 15 residues. CDR3 loop: CASSRITSGTDTQYF. CDR3 sequence (DNA): TGTGCCAGCAGCCGAATCACTAGCGGCACAGATACGCAGTATTTT.

The rearrangement uses TRBV7-6 and TRBJ2-1; no reliable D call. The CDR3 covers 12 residues. Deletions cut 1 base from V and 9 bases from J, with 7 bases between. Germline values: CDR1 SGHVS, CDR2 FNYEAQ. CDR3 bases: TGTGCCAGCAGCTTAGGGCTGGGTGAGCAGTTCTTC. Amino acids: CASSLGLGEQFF.

The V call is TRBV5-5, the J call TRBJ1-2; no definite D call. Germline V gives CDR1 SGHKS, CDR2 YYEKEE (reference sequence). V lost 2 bases to trimming and J lost 0 bases, with 8 bases between them. The CDR3 has 14 amino acids. CDR3 sequence (DNA): TGTGCCAGCAGCTTACTGGGATCTAACTATGGCTACACCTTC. It is translated as CASSLLGSNYGYTF.

V and J are TRBV7-9 and TRBJ1-1; 7 bases fit TRBD1. Trimming cost V 0 bases and J 6 bases; bases outside gene matches: 4. This CDR3 contains 14 residues. CDR1 and CDR2 from the germline V gene are SEHNR and FQNEAQ (reference sequence). The CDR3 here is CASSLAGQFPEAFF. In nucleotides, the CDR3 is TGTGCCAGCAGCTTAGCGGGACAGTTTCCTGAAGCTTTCTTT.

V and J are TRBV6-5 and TRBJ1-5, with 10 nucleotides matching TRBD1. The CDR3 length is 15 residues. J gave up 2 bases and V 5 bases, and 3 bases lay outside the gene matches. Germline V gene sequence: CDR1 MNHEY, CDR2 SVGAGI. CDR3 amino acids: CASSRDRGGNQPQHF. Written as DNA, the CDR3 is TGTGCCAGCAGTCGGGACAGGGGAGGCAATCAGCCCCAGCATTTT.

The CDR3 coding sequence is TGTGCCAGCAGTACCCCGGGGGCCTTCGGAAACACCATATATTTT. Translation: CASSTPGAFGNTIYF. The genes are TRBV28 and TRBJ1-3, with a weak D call TRBD1 (6 bases). The V end was cut by 5 bases, the J end by 4 bases, with 15 bases between. Per germline, CDR1 MDHEN and CDR2 SYDVKM. This CDR3 contains 15 residues.

The gene calls are TRBV5-5 and TRBJ2-5; no firm D call. The germline V gene encodes CDR1 SGHKS and CDR2 YYEKEE (reference sequence). V was trimmed by 3 bases and J by 2 bases, leaving 11 bases between them. The CDR3 is made up of 14 amino acids. CDR3 region: CASSYHGSQETQYF. For the CDR3, the DNA is TGTGCCAGCAGCTATCACGGATCTCAAGAGACCCAGTACTTC. Supplemented by reference TRBV5-5 and TRBJ2-5, the full variable domain reads DAGVTQSPTHLIKTRGQQVTLRCSPISGHKSVSWYQQVLGQGPQFIFQYYEKEERGRGNFPDRFSARQFPNYSSELNVNALLLGDSALYLCASSYHGSQETQYFGPGTRLLVL.

The chain carries TRBV5-1 and TRBJ2-1; possibly TRBD2 for D (6 bases). V shed 2 bases and J shed 2 bases, with 11 bases lying between them. This CDR3 has 15 residues. Germline values: CDR1 SGHRS, CDR2 YFSETQ. CDR3 residues: CASSFLAGPYNEQFF. CDR3 in DNA: TGCGCCAGCAGCTTCCTCGCGGGGCCCTACAATGAGCAGTTCTTC.

The CDR3 nucleotides are TGTGCCAGCAGTGAGACGGGCGAGCAGTACTTC. This translates into CASSETGEQYF. The chain links TRBV2 to TRBJ2-7, with unresolved D. Germline CDR1 SNHLY, CDR2 FYNNEI. This CDR3 contains 11 residues. The V end lost 3 bases, the J end lost 6 bases, and 6 bases lay between the germline ends.

The chain has TRBV7-9 and TRBJ2-5, with 10 bases fitting TRBD1. V lost 5 bases to trimming and J lost 5 bases; unmatched junction nucleotides: 8. CDR3 length: 15 amino acids. CDR1 SEHNR and CDR2 FQNEAQ come from the germline V gene (reference sequence). CDR3 sequence (DNA): TGTGCCAGCAGCCCAGGGACAGGGGTTTGGGAGACCCAGTACTTC. Amino acids: CASSPGTGVWETQYF.

The rearrangement joins TRBV2 to TRBJ1-1; maybe TRBD1 (5 bases). The CDR3 has 14 residues. The V end was cut by 5 bases, the J end by 1 base, with 11 bases between. The germline gives CDR1 SNHLY, CDR2 FYNNEI. In nucleotides, the CDR3 is TGTGCCAGCAGTATCAGACAGACGAACACTGAAGCTTTCTTT. It yields the protein CASSIRQTNTEAFF.

The genes are TRBV5-1 and TRBJ2-1; 7 bases are a match to TRBD2. Germline CDR1 SGHRS, CDR2 YFSETQ. V gave up 1 base and J gave up 5 bases; unmatched junction bases: 6. The CDR3 is 15 amino acids. The CDR3 bases are TGCGCCAGCAGCTTGCAGCTAGCGGCGAACAATGAGCAGTTCTTC. This encodes CASSLQLAANNEQFF.

The rearrangement uses TRBV18 and TRBJ2-3; 11 bases are a match to TRBD2. The germline CDR1 and CDR2 sequences are KGHSH and LQKENI. The CDR3 is 17 amino acids. Trimming at V came to 2 bases and at J to 6 bases, leaving 10 bases not matched to a gene. The CDR3 sequence is CASSPVVAGGPGDTQYF. The CDR3 DNA reads as TGTGCCAGCTCACCAGTGGTAGCGGGAGGGCCGGGCGATACGCAGTATTTT. Full variable domain (missing parts from reference TRBV18 and TRBJ2-3): NAGVMQNPRHLVRRRGQEARLRCSPMKGHSHVYWYRQLPEEGLKFMVYLQKENIIDESGMPKERFSAEFPKEGPSILRIQQVVRGDSAAYFCASSPVVAGGPGDTQYFGPGTRLTVL.

This clone has only one observation. The genes are TRBV25-1 and TRBJ2-2, with D unclear. The CDR3 is made up of 14 amino acids. Germline CDR1 MGHDK, CDR2 SYGVNS. Between the trimmed V and J ends, which lost 3 bases and 6 bases, there was a span of 11 bases. The CDR3 nucleotides are TGTGCCAGCAGTGACACCGACAAGTCCGGGGAGCTGTTTTTT. This codes for CASSDTDKSGELFF.